Listed here is a single T cell receptor beta chain. The method was immunoSEQ multiplex PCR; TCRdb's version includes in-frame clones alone and lacks a portion of them. Of 140,000 or so clones listed, approximately 88% are singletons. The data belong to a study of control samples from healthy donors and cancer patients. The TCR sequence derives from a man aged 25 to 45 in good health. The source material was blood.

The CDR3 here is CASNRVRLFSSDTIYF. CDR3 bases: TGTGCCAGCAATCGGGTCAGGCTATTTTCGAGTGACACCATATATTTT. The V and J genes are TRBV2 and TRBJ1-3; D unclear. The CDR3 is 16 residues long. CDR1 and CDR2 from the germline V gene are SNHLY and FYNNEI. The V end lost 7 bases, the J end lost 8 bases, and 24 bases lay between the germline ends. Full variable domain (missing parts from reference TRBV2 and TRBJ1-3): EPEVTQTPSHQVTQMGQEVILRCVPISNHLYFYWYRQILGQKVEFLVSFYNNEISEKSEIFDDQFSVERPDGSNFTLKIRSTKLEDSAMYFCASNRVRLFSSDTIYFGEGSWLTVV.